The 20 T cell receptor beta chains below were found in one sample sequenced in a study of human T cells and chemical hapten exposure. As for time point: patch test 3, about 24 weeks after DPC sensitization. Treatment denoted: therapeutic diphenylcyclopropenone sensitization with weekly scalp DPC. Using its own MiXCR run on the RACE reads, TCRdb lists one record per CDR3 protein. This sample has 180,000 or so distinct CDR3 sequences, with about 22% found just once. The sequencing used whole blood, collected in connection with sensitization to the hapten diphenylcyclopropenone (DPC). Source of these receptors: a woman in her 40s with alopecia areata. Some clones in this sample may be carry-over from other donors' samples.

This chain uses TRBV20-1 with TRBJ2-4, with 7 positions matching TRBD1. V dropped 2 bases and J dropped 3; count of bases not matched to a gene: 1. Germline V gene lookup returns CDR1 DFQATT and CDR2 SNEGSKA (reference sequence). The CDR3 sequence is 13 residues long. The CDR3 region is CSARPGGKNIQYF. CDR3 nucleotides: TGCAGTGCTAGACCAGGGGGCAAAAACATTCAGTACTTC.

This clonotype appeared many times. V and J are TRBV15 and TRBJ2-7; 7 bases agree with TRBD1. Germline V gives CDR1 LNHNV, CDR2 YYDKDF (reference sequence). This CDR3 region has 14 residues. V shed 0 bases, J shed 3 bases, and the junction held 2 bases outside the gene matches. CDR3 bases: TGTGCCACCAGCAGAGATTGGGACAGCTACGAGCAGTACTTC. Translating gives CATSRDWDSYEQYF.

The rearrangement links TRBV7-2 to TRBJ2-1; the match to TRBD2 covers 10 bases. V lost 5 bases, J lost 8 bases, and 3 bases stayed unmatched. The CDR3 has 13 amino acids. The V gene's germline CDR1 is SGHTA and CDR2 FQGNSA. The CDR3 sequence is CASSTTSGHEQFF. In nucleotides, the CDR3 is TGTGCCAGCAGCACGACTAGCGGGCATGAGCAGTTCTTC.

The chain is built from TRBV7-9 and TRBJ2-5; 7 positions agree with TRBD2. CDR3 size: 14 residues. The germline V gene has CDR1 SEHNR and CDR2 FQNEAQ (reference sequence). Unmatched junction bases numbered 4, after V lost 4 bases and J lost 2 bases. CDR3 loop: CASSSHGRQETQYF. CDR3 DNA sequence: TGTGCCAGCAGCTCCCACGGGAGGCAAGAGACCCAGTACTTC.

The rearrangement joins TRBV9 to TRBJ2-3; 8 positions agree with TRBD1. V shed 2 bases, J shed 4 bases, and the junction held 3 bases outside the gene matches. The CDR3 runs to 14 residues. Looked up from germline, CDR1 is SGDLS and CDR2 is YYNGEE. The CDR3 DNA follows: TGTGCCAGCAGCGTCCGACAGGGGCCAGATACGCAGTATTTT. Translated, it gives CASSVRQGPDTQYF. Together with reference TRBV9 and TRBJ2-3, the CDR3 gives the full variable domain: DSGVTQTPKHLITATGQRVTLRCSPRSGDLSVYWYQQSLDQGLQFLIQYYNGEERAKGNILERFSAQQFPDLHSELNLSSLELGDSALYFCASSVRQGPDTQYFGPGTRLTVL.

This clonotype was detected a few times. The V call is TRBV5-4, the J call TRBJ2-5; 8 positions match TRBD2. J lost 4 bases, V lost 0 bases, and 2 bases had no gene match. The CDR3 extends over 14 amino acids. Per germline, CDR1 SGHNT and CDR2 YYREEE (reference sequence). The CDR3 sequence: CASSLEAGGETQYF. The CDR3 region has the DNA TGTGCCAGCAGCTTGGAGGCGGGAGGAGAGACCCAGTACTTC. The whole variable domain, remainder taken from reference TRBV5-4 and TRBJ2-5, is ETGVTQSPTHLIKTRGQQVTLRCSSQSGHNTVSWYQQALGQGPQFIFQYYREEENGRGNFPPRFSGLQFPNYSSELNVNALELDDSALYLCASSLEAGGETQYFGPGTRLLVL.

The CDR3 nucleotides are TGCAGTGCTAGAGACCGGATGACCAGGAGCTATGGCTACACCTTC. Protein sequence: CSARDRMTRSYGYTF. This sequence joins TRBV20-1 and TRBJ1-2; D not resolved. The germline V gene has CDR1 DFQATT and CDR2 SNEGSKA (reference sequence). V gave up 0 bases and J gave up 4 bases, with 15 bases separating them. The CDR3 extends over 15 amino acids.

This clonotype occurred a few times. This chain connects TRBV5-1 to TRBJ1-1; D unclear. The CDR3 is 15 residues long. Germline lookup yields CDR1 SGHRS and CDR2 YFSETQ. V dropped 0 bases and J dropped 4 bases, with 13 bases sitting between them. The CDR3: CASSLVLSKGTEAFF. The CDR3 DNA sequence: TGCGCCAGCAGCTTGGTCCTCAGCAAGGGCACTGAAGCTTTCTTT.

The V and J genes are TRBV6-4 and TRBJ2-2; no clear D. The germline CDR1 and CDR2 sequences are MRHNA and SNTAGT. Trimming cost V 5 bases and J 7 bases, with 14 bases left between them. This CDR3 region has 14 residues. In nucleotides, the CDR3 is TGTGCCAGCAGTCCTACCCCCGGAAACGGGGAGCTGTTTTTT. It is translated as CASSPTPGNGELFF.

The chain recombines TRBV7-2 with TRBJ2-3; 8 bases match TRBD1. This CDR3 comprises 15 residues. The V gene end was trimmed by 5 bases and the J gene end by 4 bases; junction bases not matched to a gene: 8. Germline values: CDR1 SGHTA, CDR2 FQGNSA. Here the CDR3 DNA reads TGTGCCAGCAGCGCTCGACAGGGGCGGGCAGATACGCAGTATTTT. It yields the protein CASSARQGRADTQYF.

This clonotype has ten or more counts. The CDR3: CSVPGQETQYF. The CDR3 DNA is TGCAGCGTTCCTGGGCAAGAGACCCAGTACTTC. V usage is TRBV29-1 and J usage is TRBJ2-5; D is uncertain. The CDR3 runs to 11 residues. V gave up 5 bases and J gave up 2 bases, with 6 bases separating them. Germline V gene sequence: CDR1 SQVTM, CDR2 ANQGSEA.

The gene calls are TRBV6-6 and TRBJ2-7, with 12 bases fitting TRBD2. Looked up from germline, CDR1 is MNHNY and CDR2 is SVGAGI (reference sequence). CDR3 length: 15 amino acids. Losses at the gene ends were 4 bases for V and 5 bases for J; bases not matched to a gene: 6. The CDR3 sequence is CASSSQTSGRNEQYF. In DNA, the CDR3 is TGTGCCAGCAGTTCCCAGACTAGCGGGAGAAACGAGCAGTACTTC.

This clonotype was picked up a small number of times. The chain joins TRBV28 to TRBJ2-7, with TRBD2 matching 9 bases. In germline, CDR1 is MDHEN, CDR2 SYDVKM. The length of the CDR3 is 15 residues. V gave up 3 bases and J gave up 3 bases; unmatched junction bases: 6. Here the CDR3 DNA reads TGTGCCAGCAGTTTCGGCGGGAGGGCCGTCTACGAGCAGTACTTC. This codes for CASSFGGRAVYEQYF. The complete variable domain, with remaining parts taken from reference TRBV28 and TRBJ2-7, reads DVKVTQSSRYLVKRTGEKVFLECVQDMDHENMFWYRQDPGLGLRLIYFSYDVKMKEKGDIPEGYSVSREKKERFSLILESASTNQTSMYLCASSFGGRAVYEQYFGPGTRLTVT.

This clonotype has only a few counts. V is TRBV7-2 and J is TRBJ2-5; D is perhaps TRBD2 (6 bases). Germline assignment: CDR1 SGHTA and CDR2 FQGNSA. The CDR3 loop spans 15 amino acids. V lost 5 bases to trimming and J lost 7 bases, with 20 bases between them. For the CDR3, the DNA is TGTGCCAGCAGCCCACGGGTGTGGCAGGGAGGGACCCAGTACTTC. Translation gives CASSPRVWQGGTQYF.

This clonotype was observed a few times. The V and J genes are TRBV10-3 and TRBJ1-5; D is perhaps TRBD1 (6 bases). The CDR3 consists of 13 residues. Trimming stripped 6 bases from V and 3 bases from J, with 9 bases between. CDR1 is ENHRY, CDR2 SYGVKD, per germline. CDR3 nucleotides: TGTGCCATCAGACAGGGAAACAATCAGCCCCAGCATTTT. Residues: CAIRQGNNQPQHF.

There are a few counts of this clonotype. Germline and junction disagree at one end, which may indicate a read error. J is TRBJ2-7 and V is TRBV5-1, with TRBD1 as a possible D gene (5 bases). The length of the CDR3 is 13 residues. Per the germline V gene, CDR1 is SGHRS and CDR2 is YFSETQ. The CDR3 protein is CASRLGPSGEQYF. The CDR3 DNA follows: TGCGCCAGCAGATTGGGGCCGAGTGGGGAGCAGTACTTC.

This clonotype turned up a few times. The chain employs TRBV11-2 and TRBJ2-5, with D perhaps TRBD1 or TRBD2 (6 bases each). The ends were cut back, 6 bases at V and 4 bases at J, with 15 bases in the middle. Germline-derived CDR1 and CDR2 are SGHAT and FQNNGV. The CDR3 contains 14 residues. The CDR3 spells CASRGWGAGETQYF. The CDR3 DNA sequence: TGTGCCAGCAGGGGTTGGGGGGCCGGAGAGACCCAGTACTTC.

CDR3 region: CSARASGRRYNEQFF. CDR3 DNA sequence: TGCAGTGCTAGAGCTAGCGGGAGGAGGTACAATGAGCAGTTCTTC. This chain uses TRBV20-1 with TRBJ2-1; 11 bases map to TRBD2. Trimming cost V 1 base and J 4 bases; bases outside gene matches: 3. CDR1 is DFQATT, CDR2 SNEGSKA, per germline (reference sequence). CDR3 length: 15 amino acids.

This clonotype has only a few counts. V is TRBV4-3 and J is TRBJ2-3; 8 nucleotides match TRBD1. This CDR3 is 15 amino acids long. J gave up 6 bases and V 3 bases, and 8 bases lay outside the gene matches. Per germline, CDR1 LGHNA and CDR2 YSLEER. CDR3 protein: CASSHTGGTGDTQYF. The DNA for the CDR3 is TGCGCCAGCAGCCATACAGGGGGTACGGGCGATACGCAGTATTTT.

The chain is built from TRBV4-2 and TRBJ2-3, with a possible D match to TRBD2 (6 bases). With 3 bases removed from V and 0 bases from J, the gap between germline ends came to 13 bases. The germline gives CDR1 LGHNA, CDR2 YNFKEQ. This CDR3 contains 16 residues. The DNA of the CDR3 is TGTGCCAGCAGCCATTTTTTAGGGACTAGCACAGATACGCAGTATTTT. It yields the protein CASSHFLGTSTDTQYF.